Listed here are 6 T cell receptor beta chains from one sample, sequenced in a study of shared clonotypes between healthy human individuals. The protocol was immunoSEQ multiplex PCR, while the TCRdb copy is restricted to in-frame clones and leaves out a portion. The table records about 500,000 clones, roughly 80% of them present only once. The specimen sequenced was PBMCs. All receptors come from a woman in her forties in good health. Some clones in this sample may be carry-over from other donors' samples.

The count of this clone is one. V is TRBV30 and J is TRBJ1-4; D is uncertain. With 5 bases removed from V and 8 bases from J, the gap between germline ends came to 12 bases. The germline CDR1 and CDR2 sequences are GTSNPN and SVGIG (reference sequence). The CDR3 is 12 amino acids. CDR3 protein: CAWERVGEKLFF. The CDR3 DNA reads TGTGCCTGGGAGAGGGTGGGGGAAAAACTGTTTTTT.

Remarks on this clone: This likely stems from a read error, as it lies one base from a far larger clone. This sample includes further DNA sequences coding for the same CDR3. V and J are TRBV30 and TRBJ1-1, with TRBD1 identical over 9 bases. This CDR3 has 13 residues. The V gene end was trimmed by 3 bases and the J gene end by 5 bases; junction bases not matched to a gene: 4. The germline CDR1 and CDR2 sequences are GTSNPN and SVGIG (reference sequence). The CDR3 DNA reads as TGTGCCTGGAGGGGACAGGGAGGGACTGAAGCTTTCTTT. Protein: CAWRGQGGTEAFF.

This rearrangement joins TRBV18 to TRBJ2-1; perhaps D is TRBD1 or TRBD2 (5 bases each). This CDR3 spans 14 amino acids. V lost 3 bases and J 7 bases, leaving 13 bases between the germline ends. In germline, CDR1 is KGHSH, CDR2 LQKENI. DNA for the CDR3: TGTGCCAGCTCACCGGGGGAGTGGGGAAATGAGCAGTTCTTC. It encodes CASSPGEWGNEQFF.

Concerning this clone: Other DNA sequences in this specimen translate into the identical CDR3. CDR3: CAWKKQENPYGYTF. For the CDR3, the DNA is TGTGCCTGGAAGAAACAGGAGAATCCATATGGCTACACCTTC. The chain recombines TRBV30 with TRBJ1-2, with D maybe TRBD1 (5 bases). From germline, CDR1 is GTSNPN and CDR2 SVGIG (reference sequence). Trimming pared 4 bases from V and 5 bases from J, leaving 17 bases between. CDR3 length equals 14 residues.

This clone was detected ten times or more. The rearrangement uses TRBV7-8 and TRBJ1-1, with D hard to call. V was clipped by 2 bases and J by 4 bases, with 11 bases between them. Germline assignment: CDR1 SGHVS and CDR2 FQNEAQ. This CDR3 comprises 14 residues. CDR3 sequence: CASSLLGGITEAFF. CDR3 sequence (DNA): TGTGCCAGCAGCTTACTGGGAGGGATCACTGAAGCTTTCTTT.

As to this clone: Given a far larger clone just one base away, this is likely a sequencing read error. This CDR3 is missing its conserved last phenylalanine or tryptophan, likely due to a read error. The gene calls are TRBV29-1 and TRBJ1-1, with a possible D match to TRBD1 (5 bases). This CDR3 spans 13 amino acids. V lost 7 bases to trimming and J lost 0 bases, with 12 bases between them. Looked up from germline, CDR1 is SQVTM and CDR2 is ANQGSEA. The CDR3 region is CSASTVMNTEAFL. CDR3 nucleotide sequence: TGCAGCGCATCGACAGTCATGAACACTGAAGCTTTCCTT.